The T cell receptor beta chain described here comes from a study of blood T cell repertoires in COVID-19. Study at large: COVID-19 samples collected from the United States, Italy and Spain covered acute and convalescent phases.

Assay used: immunoSEQ multiplex PCR; TCRdb lists only in-frame clones, some missing. The sample carries about 300,000 clones, around 86% recorded once. CDR1 and CDR2 (germline): SNHLY, FYNNEI. The CDR3 is made up of 14 amino acids. V gave up 6 bases and J gave up 2 bases, with 12 bases separating them. This sequence originates from a woman aged 50 to 60 with acute or convalescent COVID-19. The V and J genes are TRBV2 and TRBJ2-3, with TRBD1 as a possible D gene (5 bases). Sequencing was performed on peripheral blood. The CDR3 loop reads CASSNRQTTDTQYF. For the CDR3, the DNA is TGTGCCAGCAGCAACCGACAGACCACAGATACGCAGTATTTT.